The entry below gives a single T cell receptor (beta chain) sequence along with its context. The CDR3 totals 14 residues. Germline V gene sequence: CDR1 MGHDK, CDR2 SYGVNS. Losses at the gene ends were 5 bases for V and 7 bases for J; bases not matched to a gene: 8. Method: immunoSEQ multiplex PCR; TCRdb's copy keeps in-frame clones and lacks some. Counted here are approximately 480,000 clones, roughly 87% occurring once; the ten biggest clones make up around 0.95%. This sample is part of a study of blood T cell repertoires in COVID-19. It was during active infection that Seattle patients were enrolled and then longitudinally followed.

Sequences were obtained from peripheral blood. This clonotype originated in a young man with COVID-19, enrolled during active disease. The rearrangement uses TRBV25-1 and TRBJ2-1, with 7 bases aligning to TRBD2. The CDR3 loop is CASSPFRDYNEQFF. Here the CDR3 DNA reads TGTGCCAGCAGTCCCTTCCGGGACTATAATGAGCAGTTCTTC.